The next 10 T cell receptor beta chains were all read from a single sample in a study of control samples from healthy donors and cancer patients. Sequencing used immunoSEQ multiplex PCR; TCRdb keeps in-frame clones, though not all of them. The sample gives 150,000 to 200,000 clones, around 90% of which show up once; 0.55% to 0.7% is in the top ten. Material: blood. These receptors were taken from a woman younger than 45 in good health.

The rearrangement joins TRBV6-5 to TRBJ2-7; TRBD2 matches 8 bases. With V trimmed by 6 bases and J by 2 bases, 6 bases remained unmatched. Germline CDR1 is MNHEY and CDR2 is SVGAGI. This CDR3 is 14 amino acids long. This CDR3 reads CASRGLGLPYEQYF. CDR3 nucleotide sequence: TGTGCCAGCAGGGGACTAGGCCTACCCTACGAGCAGTACTTC.

The chain uses TRBV4-3 and TRBJ2-7, with D possibly matching TRBD2 (5 bases). The CDR3 is 14 residues long. Germline V gene sequence: CDR1 LGHNA, CDR2 YSLEER. Trimming shortened V by 0 bases and J by 9 bases, and 15 bases separated the two germline ends. The CDR3 spells CASSQDEGLGGQYF. The CDR3 bases are TGCGCCAGCAGCCAAGATGAAGGGTTAGGAGGGCAGTACTTC.

This clone was seen just once. J is TRBJ2-7 and V is TRBV13; the D is unclear. Trimming pared 5 bases from V and 0 bases from J, leaving 8 bases between. The CDR3 has 13 amino acids. Germline V gene data show CDR1 as PRHDT and CDR2 as FYEKMQ (reference sequence). DNA for the CDR3: TGTGCCAGCAGCGGGTTAGCCTCCTACGAGCAGTACTTC. Translating gives CASSGLASYEQYF.

This clone was picked up one time. The chain employs TRBV7-6 and TRBJ2-7, with 10 nucleotides matching TRBD2. CDR1 and CDR2 from the germline V gene are SGHVS and FNYEAQ. CDR3 length equals 16 residues. V shed 2 bases and J 7 bases; nucleotides not matched to a gene: 11. The CDR3 nucleotides are TGTGCCAGCAGCTTAAGGCTAGCGGGAGTCAGTTTAGAGCAGTACTTC. Encoded protein: CASSLRLAGVSLEQYF.

CDR3 sequence reads: CASSMGTSKDTQYF. DNA of the CDR3: TGTGCCAGTAGTATGGGGACAAGTAAAGATACGCAGTATTTT. The rearrangement uses TRBV19 and TRBJ2-3; D is perhaps TRBD1 (6 bases). V lost 3 bases and J 5 bases, leaving 12 bases between the germline ends. Germline CDR1 is LNHDA and CDR2 is SQIVND (reference sequence). The CDR3 loop spans 14 amino acids.

The J gene is TRBJ2-5, the V gene TRBV29-1, with 12 nucleotides matching TRBD2. V trimming: 0 bases; J trimming: 4 bases; junction bases outside the gene matches: 3. Germline assignment: CDR1 SQVTM and CDR2 ANQGSEA. The CDR3 spans 15 residues. The CDR3 DNA is TGCAGCGTTGAAGATCGGGGACTAGCGGGAGAGACCCAGTACTTC. Its protein product is CSVEDRGLAGETQYF. The complete variable domain, with remaining parts taken from reference TRBV29-1 and TRBJ2-5, reads SAVISQKPSRDICQRGTSLTIQCQVDSQVTMMFWYRQQPGQSLTLIATANQGSEATYESGFVIDKFPISRPNLTFSTLTVSNMSPEDSSIYLCSVEDRGLAGETQYFGPGTRLLVL.

The chain carries TRBV18 and TRBJ2-7; D remains ambiguous. The CDR3 runs 16 residues. Trimming stripped 2 bases from V and 2 bases from J, with 16 bases between. In germline, CDR1 is KGHSH, CDR2 LQKENI. CDR3 sequence: CASSPSGWGKTYEQYF. The DNA for the CDR3 is TGTGCCAGCTCACCATCGGGCTGGGGAAAGACCTACGAGCAGTACTTC.

This clone occurred once. This chain links TRBV28 with TRBJ2-2; tentative D call: TRBD1 (6 bases). Trimming shortened V by 6 bases and J by 4 bases, and 12 bases separated the two germline ends. CDR1 and CDR2 (germline): MDHEN, SYDVKM. This CDR3 comprises 14 residues. Here the CDR3 DNA reads TGTGCCAGCAGGCCGGGACAACTCACCGGGGAGCTGTTTTTT. As protein: CASRPGQLTGELFF. Filled out from reference TRBV28 and TRBJ2-2, the complete variable domain reads DVKVTQSSRYLVKRTGEKVFLECVQDMDHENMFWYRQDPGLGLRLIYFSYDVKMKEKGDIPEGYSVSREKKERFSLILESASTNQTSMYLCASRPGQLTGELFFGEGSRLTVL.

The chain carries TRBV9 and TRBJ1-6, with TRBD1 matching over 9 bases. Germline V gives CDR1 SGDLS, CDR2 YYNGEE. With V trimmed by 0 bases and J by 7 bases, 2 bases remained unmatched. The CDR3 spans 15 residues. The CDR3: CASSVGGTGNSPLHF. CDR3 sequence (DNA): TGTGCCAGCAGCGTAGGAGGGACAGGGAATTCACCCCTCCACTTT.

Comment on this clone: The junction does not match germline at one end; this may be a read error. The CDR3 bases are TGTGTCAGCAGCTTAGATCCCGGGACAGGGGTCGACGAGCAGTACTTC. Its protein is CVSSLDPGTGVDEQYF. This rearrangement joins TRBV7-9 to TRBJ2-7; TRBD1 matches at 10 bases. From germline, CDR1 is SEHNR and CDR2 FQNEAQ (reference sequence). There are 16 residues in the CDR3.